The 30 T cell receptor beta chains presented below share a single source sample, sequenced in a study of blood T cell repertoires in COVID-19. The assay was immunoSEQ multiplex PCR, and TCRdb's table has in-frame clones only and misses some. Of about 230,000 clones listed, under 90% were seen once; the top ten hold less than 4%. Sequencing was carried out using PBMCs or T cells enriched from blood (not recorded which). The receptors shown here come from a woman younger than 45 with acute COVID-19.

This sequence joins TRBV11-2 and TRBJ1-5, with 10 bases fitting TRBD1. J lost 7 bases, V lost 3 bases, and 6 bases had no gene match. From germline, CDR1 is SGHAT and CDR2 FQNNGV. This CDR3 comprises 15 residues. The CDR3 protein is CASSFSGTGDQPQHF. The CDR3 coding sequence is TGTGCCAGCAGCTTTTCCGGGACAGGGGACCAGCCCCAGCATTTT.

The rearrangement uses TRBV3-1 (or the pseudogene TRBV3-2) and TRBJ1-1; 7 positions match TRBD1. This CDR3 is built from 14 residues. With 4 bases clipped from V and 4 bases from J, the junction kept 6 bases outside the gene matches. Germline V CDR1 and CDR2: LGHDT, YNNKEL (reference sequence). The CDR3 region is CASSLPDRVTEAFF. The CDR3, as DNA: TGTGCCAGCAGCCTTCCTGACAGGGTCACTGAAGCTTTCTTT.

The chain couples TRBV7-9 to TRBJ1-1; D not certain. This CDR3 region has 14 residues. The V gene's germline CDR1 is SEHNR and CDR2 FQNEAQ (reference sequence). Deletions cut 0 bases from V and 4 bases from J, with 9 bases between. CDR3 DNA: TGTGCCAGCAGCTTAGCGAGTCTTTTCACTGAAGCTTTCTTT. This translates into CASSLASLFTEAFF.

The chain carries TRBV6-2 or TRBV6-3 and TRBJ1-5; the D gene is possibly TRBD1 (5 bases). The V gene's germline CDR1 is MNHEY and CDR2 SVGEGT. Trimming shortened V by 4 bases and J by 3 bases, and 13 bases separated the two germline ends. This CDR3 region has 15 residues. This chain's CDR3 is CASSFTGGANQPQHF. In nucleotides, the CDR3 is TGTGCCAGCAGTTTTACGGGGGGAGCCAATCAGCCCCAGCATTTT.

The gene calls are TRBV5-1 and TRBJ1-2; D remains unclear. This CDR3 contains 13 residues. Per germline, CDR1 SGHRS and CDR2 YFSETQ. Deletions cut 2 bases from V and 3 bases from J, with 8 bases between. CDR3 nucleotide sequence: TGCGCCAGCAGCTTTACGAGGGACTATGGCTACACCTTC. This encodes CASSFTRDYGYTF.

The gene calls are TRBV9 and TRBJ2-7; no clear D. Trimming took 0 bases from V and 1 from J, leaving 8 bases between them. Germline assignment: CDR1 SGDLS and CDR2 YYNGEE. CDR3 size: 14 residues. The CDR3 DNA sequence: TGTGCCAGCAGCGTAGAAACATTTTCCTACGAGCAGTACTTC. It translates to CASSVETFSYEQYF.

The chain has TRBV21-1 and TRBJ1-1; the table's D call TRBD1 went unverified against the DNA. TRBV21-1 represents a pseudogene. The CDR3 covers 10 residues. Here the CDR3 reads CASTIQASFF. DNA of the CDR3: TGTGCCAGCACTATACAGGCCAGCTTCTTT.

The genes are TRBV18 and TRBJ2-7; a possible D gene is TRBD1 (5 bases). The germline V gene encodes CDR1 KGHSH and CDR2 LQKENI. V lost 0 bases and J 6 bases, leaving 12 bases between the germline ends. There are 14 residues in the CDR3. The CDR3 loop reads CASSPPIQAGEQYF. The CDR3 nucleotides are TGTGCCAGCTCACCACCGATACAGGCAGGCGAGCAGTACTTC.

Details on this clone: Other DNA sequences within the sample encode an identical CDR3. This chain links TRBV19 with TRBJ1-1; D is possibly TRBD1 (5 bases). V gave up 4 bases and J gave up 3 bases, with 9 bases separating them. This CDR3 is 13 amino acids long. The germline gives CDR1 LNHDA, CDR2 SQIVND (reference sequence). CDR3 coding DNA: TGTGCCAGTAGTACCCAGGGTGACACTGAAGCTTTCTTT. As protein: CASSTQGDTEAFF.

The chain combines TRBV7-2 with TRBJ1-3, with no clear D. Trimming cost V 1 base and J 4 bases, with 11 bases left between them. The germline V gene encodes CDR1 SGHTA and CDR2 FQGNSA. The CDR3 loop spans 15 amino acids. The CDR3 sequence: CASSLGAGQGNTIYF. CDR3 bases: TGTGCCAGCAGCTTAGGGGCGGGCCAGGGAAACACCATATATTTT.

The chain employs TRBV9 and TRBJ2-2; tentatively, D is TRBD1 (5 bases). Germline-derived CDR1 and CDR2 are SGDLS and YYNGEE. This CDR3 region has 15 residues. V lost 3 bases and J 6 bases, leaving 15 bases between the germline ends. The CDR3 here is CASSGRIQGSGELFF. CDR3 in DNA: TGTGCCAGCAGCGGAAGGATTCAGGGCTCCGGGGAGCTGTTTTTT.

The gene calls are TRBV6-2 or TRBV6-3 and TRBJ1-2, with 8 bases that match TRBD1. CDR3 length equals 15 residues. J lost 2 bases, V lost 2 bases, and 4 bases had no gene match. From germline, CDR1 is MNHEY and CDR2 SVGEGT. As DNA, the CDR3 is TGTGCCAGCAGTTACGGTGGACAGGGCAACTATGGCTACACCTTC. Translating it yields CASSYGGQGNYGYTF.

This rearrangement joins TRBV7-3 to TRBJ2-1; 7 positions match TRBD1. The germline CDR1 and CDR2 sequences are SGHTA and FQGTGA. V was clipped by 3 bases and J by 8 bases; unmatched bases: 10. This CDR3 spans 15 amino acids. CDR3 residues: CASSFSLRGSDEQFF. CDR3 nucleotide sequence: TGTGCCAGCAGCTTTTCGCTCAGGGGGTCAGATGAGCAGTTCTTC.

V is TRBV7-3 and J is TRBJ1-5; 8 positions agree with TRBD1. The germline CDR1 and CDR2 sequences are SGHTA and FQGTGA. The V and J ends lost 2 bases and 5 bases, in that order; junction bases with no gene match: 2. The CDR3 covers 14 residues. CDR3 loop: CASSLQTGDQPQHF. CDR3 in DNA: TGTGCCAGCAGCTTACAGACAGGGGATCAGCCCCAGCATTTT.

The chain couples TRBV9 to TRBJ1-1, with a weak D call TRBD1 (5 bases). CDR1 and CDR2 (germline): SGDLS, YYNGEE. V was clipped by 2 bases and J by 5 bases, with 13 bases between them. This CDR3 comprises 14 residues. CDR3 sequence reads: CASSVGGEWTEAFF. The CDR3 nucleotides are TGTGCCAGCAGCGTCGGGGGGGAGTGGACTGAAGCTTTCTTT.

CDR3 DNA sequence: TGCGCCAGCAGCCAAGATAAACTAGCGACAGATACGCAGTATTTT. It translates to CASSQDKLATDTQYF. The chain links TRBV4-3 to TRBJ2-3; TRBD2 matches at 7 bases. Germline CDR1 LGHNA, CDR2 YSLEER. V shed 0 bases, J shed 3 bases, and the junction held 3 bases outside the gene matches. This CDR3 region has 15 residues.

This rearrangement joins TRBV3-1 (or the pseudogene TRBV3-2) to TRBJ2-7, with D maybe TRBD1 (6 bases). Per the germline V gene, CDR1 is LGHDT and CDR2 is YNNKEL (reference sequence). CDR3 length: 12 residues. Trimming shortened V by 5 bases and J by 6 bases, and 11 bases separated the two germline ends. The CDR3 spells CASSYLGGEQYF. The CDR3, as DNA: TGTGCCAGCAGCTACCTAGGGGGCGAGCAGTACTTC.

For the CDR3, the DNA is TGTGCCAGCAGCTTGGGAGTGGTTGCGGGGACCCAGTACTTC. This translates into CASSLGVVAGTQYF. The V call is TRBV5-8, the J call TRBJ2-5, with D perhaps TRBD2 (5 bases). This CDR3 contains 14 residues. V was shortened by 0 bases and J by 7 bases, with 13 bases between the two germline ends. The germline V gene encodes CDR1 SGHTS and CDR2 YDEGEE. The complete variable domain, with remaining parts taken from reference TRBV5-8 and TRBJ2-5, reads EAGVTQSPTHLIKTRGQQATLRCSPISGHTSVYWYQQALGLGLQFLLWYDEGEERNRGNFPPRFSGRQFPNYSSELNVNALELEDSALYLCASSLGVVAGTQYFGPGTRLLVL.

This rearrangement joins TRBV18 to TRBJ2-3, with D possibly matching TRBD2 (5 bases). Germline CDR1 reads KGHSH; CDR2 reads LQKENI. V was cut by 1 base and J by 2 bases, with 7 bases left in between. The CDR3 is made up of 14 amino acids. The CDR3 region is CASSPREYTDTQYF. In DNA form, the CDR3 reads TGTGCCAGCTCACCACGGGAGTACACAGATACGCAGTATTTT.

The CDR3 DNA reads TGCGCCAGCAGTCAATCGACGGGGGTAGTCTATGGCTACACCTTC. Its protein is CASSQSTGVVYGYTF. The genes are TRBV23-1 and TRBJ1-2; possible D gene TRBD1, 5 bases. TRBV23-1 counts as an open reading frame of uncertain function. The length of the CDR3 is 15 residues. Trimming cost V 0 bases and J 4 bases, with 12 bases left between them.

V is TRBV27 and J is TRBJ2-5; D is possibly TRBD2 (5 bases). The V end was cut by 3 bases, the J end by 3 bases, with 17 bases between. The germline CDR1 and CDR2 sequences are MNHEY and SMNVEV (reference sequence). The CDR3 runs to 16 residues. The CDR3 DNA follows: TGTGCCAGCAGTTTTTCATCCGGGGTCGCAGAAGAGACCCAGTACTTC. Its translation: CASSFSSGVAEETQYF.

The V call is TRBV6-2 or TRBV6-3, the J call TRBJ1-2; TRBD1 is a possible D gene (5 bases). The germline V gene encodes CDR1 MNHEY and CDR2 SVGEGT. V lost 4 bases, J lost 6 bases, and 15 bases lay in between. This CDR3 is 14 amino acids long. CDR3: CASSSGREGHGYTF. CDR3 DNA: TGTGCCAGCAGTTCGGGCAGGGAAGGTCATGGCTACACCTTC.

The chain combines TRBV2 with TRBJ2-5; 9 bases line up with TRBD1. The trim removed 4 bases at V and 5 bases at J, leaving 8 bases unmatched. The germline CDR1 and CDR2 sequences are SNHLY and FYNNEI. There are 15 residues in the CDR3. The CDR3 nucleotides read TGTGCCAGCAGTGGCGGGACAGGGTCGTACGAGACCCAGTACTTC. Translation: CASSGGTGSYETQYF. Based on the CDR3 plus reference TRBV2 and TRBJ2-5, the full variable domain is EPEVTQTPSHQVTQMGQEVILRCVPISNHLYFYWYRQILGQKVEFLVSFYNNEISEKSEIFDDQFSVERPDGSNFTLKIRSTKLEDSAMYFCASSGGTGSYETQYFGPGTRLLVL.

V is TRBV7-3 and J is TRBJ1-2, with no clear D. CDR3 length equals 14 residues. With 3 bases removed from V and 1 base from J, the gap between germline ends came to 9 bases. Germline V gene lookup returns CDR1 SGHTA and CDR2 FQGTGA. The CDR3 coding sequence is TGTGCCAGCAGCTTCGGAGGGAATAACTATGGCTACACCTTC. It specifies CASSFGGNNYGYTF.

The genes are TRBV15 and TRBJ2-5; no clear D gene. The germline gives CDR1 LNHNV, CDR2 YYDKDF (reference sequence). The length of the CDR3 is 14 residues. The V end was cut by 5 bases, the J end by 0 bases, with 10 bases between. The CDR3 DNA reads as TGTGCCACCAGCGTTCGACTGTACCAAGAGACCCAGTACTTC. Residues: CATSVRLYQETQYF.

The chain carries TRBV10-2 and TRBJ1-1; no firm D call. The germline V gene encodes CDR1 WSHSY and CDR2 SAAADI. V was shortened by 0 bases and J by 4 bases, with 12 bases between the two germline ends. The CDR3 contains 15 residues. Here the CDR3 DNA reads TGCGCCAGCAGTGAGTCGACGCTCGCGGGCACTGAAGCTTTCTTT. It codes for CASSESTLAGTEAFF.

The CDR3 protein is CATSRALAGGPDTQYF. In DNA, the CDR3 is TGTGCCACCAGCAGAGCCCTAGCGGGGGGCCCAGATACGCAGTATTTT. The chain combines TRBV15 with TRBJ2-3; 11 nucleotides match TRBD2. With V trimmed by 1 base and J by 4 bases, 4 bases remained unmatched. This CDR3 has 16 amino acids. The germline gives CDR1 LNHNV, CDR2 YYDKDF (reference sequence). Together with reference TRBV15 and TRBJ2-3, the CDR3 gives the full variable domain: DAMVIQNPRYQVTQFGKPVTLSCSQTLNHNVMYWYQQKSSQAPKLLFHYYDKDFNNEADTPDNFQSRRPNTSFCFLDIRSPGLGDTAMYLCATSRALAGGPDTQYFGPGTRLTVL.

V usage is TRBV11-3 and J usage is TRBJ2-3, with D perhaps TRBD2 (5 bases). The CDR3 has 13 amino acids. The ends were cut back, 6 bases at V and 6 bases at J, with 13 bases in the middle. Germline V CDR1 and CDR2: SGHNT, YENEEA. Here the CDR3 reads CASSFIGSDTQYF. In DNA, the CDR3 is TGTGCCAGCAGTTTTATAGGGAGTGATACGCAGTATTTT.

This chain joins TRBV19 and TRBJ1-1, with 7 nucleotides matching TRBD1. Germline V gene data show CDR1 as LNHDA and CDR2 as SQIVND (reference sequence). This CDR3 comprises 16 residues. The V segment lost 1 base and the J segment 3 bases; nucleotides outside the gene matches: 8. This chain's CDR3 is CASSIGRPGGHTEAFF. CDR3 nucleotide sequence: TGTGCCAGTAGTATAGGGCGGCCAGGGGGGCACACTGAAGCTTTCTTT. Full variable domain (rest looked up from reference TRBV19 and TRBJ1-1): DGGITQSPKYLFRKEGQNVTLSCEQNLNHDAMYWYRQDPGQGLRLIYYSQIVNDFQKGDIAEGYSVSREKKESFPLTVTSAQKNPTAFYLCASSIGRPGGHTEAFFGQGTRLTVV.

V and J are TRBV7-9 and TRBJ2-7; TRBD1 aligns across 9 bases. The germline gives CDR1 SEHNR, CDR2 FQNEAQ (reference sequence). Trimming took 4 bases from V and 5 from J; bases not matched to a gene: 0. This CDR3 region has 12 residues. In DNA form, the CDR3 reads TGTGCCAGCAGCTGGACAGGGGACGAGCAGTACTTC. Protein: CASSWTGDEQYF.